These 9 T cell receptor beta chains were sequenced from one sample in a study of blood T cell repertoires in COVID-19. The repertoire was sequenced with immunoSEQ multiplex PCR; TCRdb's copy has only in-frame clones and lacks some. Found here are around 140,000 clones, around 78% of them singletons; the top ten hold around 4.2%. Material for sequencing was peripheral blood. The origin of the receptors is a woman of 80 years or more with active or convalescent COVID-19.

V gene TRBV28 combines with J gene TRBJ1-2; 7 bases are shared with TRBD1. Looked up from germline, CDR1 is MDHEN and CDR2 is SYDVKM. Trimming removed 1 base from V and 4 bases from J; junction bases left unmatched: 3. The CDR3 contains 14 residues. The CDR3 sequence: CASSLSGTAYGYTF. The CDR3 coding sequence is TGTGCCAGCAGTTTATCCGGGACAGCCTATGGCTACACCTTC.

Written as DNA, the CDR3 is TGTGCCAGCAGCTCAGGGGGACTGGGGAGCACCATATATTTT. This sequence encodes CASSSGGLGSTIYF. The gene calls are TRBV7-6 and TRBJ1-3, with 7 positions matching TRBD1. Trimming took 4 bases from V and 9 from J; bases not matched to a gene: 9. The CDR3 covers 14 residues. The V gene's germline CDR1 is SGHVS and CDR2 FNYEAQ.

This rearrangement joins TRBV7-6 to TRBJ2-3; TRBD2 matches 10 bases. Germline trimming cut 6 bases from V and 0 bases from J; bases unmatched to any gene: 12. CDR3 length equals 18 residues. Germline V lookup: CDR1 SGHVS, CDR2 FNYEAQ. This CDR3 is CASSRPLPSGGSTDTQYF. The CDR3 DNA sequence: TGTGCCAGCAGTCGACCGCTTCCTAGCGGGGGAAGCACAGATACGCAGTATTTT.

The rearrangement joins TRBV7-2 to TRBJ2-7; TRBD2 aligns across 10 bases. The CDR3 length is 15 residues. Germline-derived CDR1 and CDR2 are SGHTA and FQGNSA. Germline trimming cut 5 bases from V and 2 bases from J; bases unmatched to any gene: 6. The CDR3 sequence is CASSVSGGQTYEQYF. CDR3 in DNA: TGTGCCAGCAGCGTTAGCGGGGGGCAAACCTACGAGCAGTACTTC.

The chain combines TRBV6-6 with TRBJ2-1; possibly TRBD2 for D (7 bases). This CDR3 has 14 amino acids. The germline CDR1 and CDR2 sequences are MNHNY and SVGAGI (reference sequence). Trimming took off 2 bases at V and 6 bases at J, with 11 bases between the two ends. Here the CDR3 DNA reads TGTGCCAGCAGTTACGGGGGGGCGGCCAATGAGCAGTTCTTC. Translating it yields CASSYGGAANEQFF.

J is TRBJ1-2 and V is TRBV5-1; D is unclear. Deletions cut 3 bases from V and 8 bases from J, with 17 bases between. Germline V gene data show CDR1 as SGHRS and CDR2 as YFSETQ. This CDR3 has 14 amino acids. The CDR3, as DNA: TGCGCCAGCAGCTCGGAGAGAGGGAGTAGCGGCTACACCTTC. Translating it yields CASSSERGSSGYTF.

The gene calls are TRBV27 and TRBJ2-6; tentative D call: TRBD1 (6 bases). Trimming shortened V by 4 bases and J by 0 bases, and 19 bases separated the two germline ends. Germline lookup yields CDR1 MNHEY and CDR2 SMNVEV (reference sequence). The CDR3 is made up of 19 amino acids. The CDR3 sequence is CASSSGRSGAGSGANVLTF. The CDR3, as DNA: TGTGCCAGCAGTTCGGGTCGGTCAGGGGCCGGCTCTGGGGCCAACGTCCTGACTTTC.

The rearrangement links TRBV18 to TRBJ1-1; D is unresolved. V shed 2 bases and J shed 2 bases, with 9 bases lying between them. Germline CDR1 and CDR2: KGHSH and LQKENI. The CDR3 is 14 amino acids. The CDR3 sequence is CASSPNGGNTEAFF. CDR3 DNA: TGTGCCAGCTCACCAAATGGCGGAAACACTGAAGCTTTCTTT.

This clone was observed a single time. V is TRBV28 and J is TRBJ1-1, with D possibly TRBD1 on 5 matching bases. V was pared by 6 bases and J by 4 bases, with 18 bases between. CDR1 is MDHEN, CDR2 SYDVKM, per germline. This CDR3 is 15 amino acids long. The CDR3 coding sequence is TGTGCCAGCAGCCTCCCAAAAGGCAGGGCCACTGAAGCTTTCTTT. Its translation is CASSLPKGRATEAFF.